This TCR beta chain derives from a study of technical replicates of blood from a few donors. The germline gives CDR1 ENHRY, CDR2 SYGVKD. There are 15 residues in the CDR3. V shed 6 bases, J shed 3 bases, and the junction held 10 bases outside the gene matches. Repertoires were generated with immunoSEQ multiplex PCR, while TCRdb's copy carries only in-frame clones and drops some. The table shows more than 90,000 clones, with 90% to 96% occurring only once. Sequenced: T cells isolated from PBMCs. The sequence came from a human donor in good health. The V call is TRBV10-3, the J call TRBJ1-2; the match to TRBD1 covers 7 bases. The CDR3 DNA reads TGTGCCATCAGGAGTACCGGGACAGTAGACTATGGCTACACCTTC. It codes for CAIRSTGTVDYGYTF.